This T cell receptor beta chain was sequenced in a study of shared clonotypes between healthy human individuals. General study results and limits: Naive subsets usually exceeded memory subsets in estimated richness. It was observed that 5% to 6% of naive CD4 clonotypes were shared across a few donors.

About this clone itself: Its antigen is not known.

The method was immunoSEQ multiplex PCR; TCRdb's version includes in-frame clones alone and lacks a portion of them. Of some 2.3 million clones listed, over 85% were seen once; the top ten hold approximately 0.4%. Sequencing input: naive CD4+ T cells from PBMCs. Subset given: CD45RA+ positively selected. The origin of this receptor is a man between 18 and 35 years old in good health. Some clones in this sample may be carry-over from other donors' samples.

The CDR3 is CASSLGDWGGTDTQYF. CDR3 bases: TGTGCCAGCAGCTTAGGGGATTGGGGCGGCACAGATACGCAGTATTTT. The chain has TRBV7-9 and TRBJ2-3; perhaps TRBD1 as D (5 bases). The germline gives CDR1 SEHNR, CDR2 FQNEAQ (reference sequence). Trimming removed 1 base from V and 1 base from J, with 12 bases in between. CDR3 length equals 16 residues.